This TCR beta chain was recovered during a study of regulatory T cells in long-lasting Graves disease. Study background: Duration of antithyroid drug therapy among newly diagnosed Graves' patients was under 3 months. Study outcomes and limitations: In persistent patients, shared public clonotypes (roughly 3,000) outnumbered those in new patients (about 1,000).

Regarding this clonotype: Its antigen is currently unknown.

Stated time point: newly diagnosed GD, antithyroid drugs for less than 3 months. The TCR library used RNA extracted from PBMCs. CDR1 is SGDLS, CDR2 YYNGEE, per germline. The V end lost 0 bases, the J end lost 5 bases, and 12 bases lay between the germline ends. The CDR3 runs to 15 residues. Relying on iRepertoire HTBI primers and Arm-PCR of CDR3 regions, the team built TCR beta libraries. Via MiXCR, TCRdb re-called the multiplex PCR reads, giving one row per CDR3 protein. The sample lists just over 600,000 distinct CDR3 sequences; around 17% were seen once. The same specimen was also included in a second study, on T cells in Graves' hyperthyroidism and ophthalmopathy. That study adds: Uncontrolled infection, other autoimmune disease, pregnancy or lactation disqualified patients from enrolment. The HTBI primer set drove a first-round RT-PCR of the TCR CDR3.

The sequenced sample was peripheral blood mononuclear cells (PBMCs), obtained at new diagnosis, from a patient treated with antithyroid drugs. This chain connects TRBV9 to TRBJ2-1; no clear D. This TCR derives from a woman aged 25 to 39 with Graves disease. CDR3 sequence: CASSVEVRINNEQFF. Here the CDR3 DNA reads TGTGCCAGCAGCGTAGAAGTGCGCATCAACAATGAGCAGTTCTTC. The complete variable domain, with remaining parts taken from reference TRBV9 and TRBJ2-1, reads DSGVTQTPKHLITATGQRVTLRCSPRSGDLSVYWYQQSLDQGLQFLIQYYNGEERAKGNILERFSAQQFPDLHSELNLSSLELGDSALYFCASSVEVRINNEQFFGPGTRLTVL.